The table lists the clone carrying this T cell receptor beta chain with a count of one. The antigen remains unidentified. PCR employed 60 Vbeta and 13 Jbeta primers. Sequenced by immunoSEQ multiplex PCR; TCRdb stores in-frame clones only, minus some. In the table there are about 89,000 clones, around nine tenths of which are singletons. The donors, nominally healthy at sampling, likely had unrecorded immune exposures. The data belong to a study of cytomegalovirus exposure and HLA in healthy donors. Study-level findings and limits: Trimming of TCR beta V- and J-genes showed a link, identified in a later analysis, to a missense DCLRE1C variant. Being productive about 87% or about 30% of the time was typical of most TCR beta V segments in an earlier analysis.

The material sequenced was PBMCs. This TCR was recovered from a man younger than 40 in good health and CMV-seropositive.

The CDR3 DNA follows: TGCGCCAGCAGCTTGGAAGAGGATACGCAGTATTTT. This sequence encodes CASSLEEDTQYF. This chain uses TRBV5-1 with TRBJ2-3, with unresolved D. This CDR3 spans 12 amino acids. Germline CDR1 SGHRS, CDR2 YFSETQ. V dropped 0 bases and J dropped 6 bases, with 5 bases sitting between them.